These 2 T cell receptor beta chains came from one sample sequenced in a study of cytomegalovirus exposure and HLA in healthy donors. Both 60 Vbeta primers and 13 Jbeta primers went into the PCR. Using immunoSEQ multiplex PCR, the repertoire was profiled, and TCRdb retains in-frame clones only, with some absent. In the table there are 80,000 to 100,000 clones, about three quarters of which are singletons. Material: PBMCs. Source of these receptors: a man aged 35 to 55 in good health and CMV-seronegative.

The chain has TRBV6-7 and TRBJ1-5, with D hard to call. TRBV6-7 is identified as an open reading frame with a role that is uncertain. The CDR3 consists of 16 residues. With 2 bases removed from V and 0 bases from J, the gap between germline ends came to 11 bases. CDR3 nucleotides: TGTGCCAGCAGTTACAGGAAACTATATAGCAATCAGCCCCAGCATTTT. Protein product: CASSYRKLYSNQPQHF.

The chain joins TRBV19 to TRBJ1-1; D is unresolved. CDR1 is LNHDA and CDR2 is SQIVND in the germline V gene (reference sequence). Trimming stripped 7 bases from V and 1 base from J, with 4 bases between. This CDR3 comprises 11 residues. CDR3 in DNA: TGTGCCAGTACTAGGAACACTGAAGCTTTCTTT. Translation gives CASTRNTEAFF.